Following are 14 T cell receptor beta chains from one sample sequenced in a study of shared clonotypes between healthy human individuals. Repertoires were generated with immunoSEQ multiplex PCR, while TCRdb's copy carries only in-frame clones and drops some. The data show around 690,000 clones, 90% seen once. Source material: memory CD8+ T cells from PBMCs. Stated subset: CD45RO+ cells pooled with CCR7-negative TemRA cells. These receptors all stem from a man aged 18 to 35 in good health. Some clones in this sample may be carry-over from other donors' samples.

This clone is a singleton in its sample. The rearrangement joins TRBV19 to TRBJ2-1; TRBD1 or TRBD2 may be the D gene (5 bases each). Germline assignment: CDR1 LNHDA and CDR2 SQIVND (reference sequence). With 7 bases removed from V and 4 bases from J, the gap between germline ends came to 8 bases. The CDR3 runs to 12 residues. CDR3 in amino acids: CASMRGYNEQFF. CDR3 bases: TGTGCCAGTATGAGGGGATACAATGAGCAGTTCTTC.

V usage is TRBV28 and J usage is TRBJ1-1; D is perhaps TRBD1 (5 bases). V shed 5 bases and J shed 1 base, with 14 bases lying between them. CDR3 size: 15 residues. Germline values: CDR1 MDHEN, CDR2 SYDVKM. This chain's CDR3 is CASSPHDRGNTEAFF. The DNA of the CDR3 is TGTGCCAGCAGTCCACATGACAGAGGGAACACTGAAGCTTTCTTT.

This clone was counted once. This chain connects TRBV10-3 to TRBJ2-3; the D is unclear. The germline V and J ends were trimmed by 4 bases and 0 bases, with 8 bases remaining between them. The CDR3 extends over 14 amino acids. CDR1 and CDR2 from the germline V gene are ENHRY and SYGVKD. CDR3 region: CAISVGVSTDTQYF. The CDR3 bases are TGTGCCATCAGTGTTGGGGTAAGCACAGATACGCAGTATTTT.

V usage is TRBV9 and J usage is TRBJ1-2, with D tentatively TRBD1 (5 bases). Between the trimmed V and J ends, which lost 4 bases and 4 bases, there was a span of 20 bases. Germline V gives CDR1 SGDLS, CDR2 YYNGEE. CDR3 length: 16 amino acids. CDR3 nucleotide sequence: TGTGCCAGCAGCATCGGGGCAGATAGTATTCTCTATGGCTACACCTTC. Its translation: CASSIGADSILYGYTF.

On this clone itself: A read error may produce the germline difference seen at one junction end. This chain links TRBV2 with TRBJ1-2; D call uncertain. Germline V CDR1 and CDR2: SNHLY, FYNNEI. This CDR3 has 14 amino acids. CDR3 loop: CASSGHRSPYGCTF. The CDR3 DNA reads as TGTGCCAGCAGTGGACATCGATCTCCCTATGGCTGCACCTTC.

The chain carries TRBV9 and TRBJ1-3; no clear D. Trimming removed 4 bases from V and 2 bases from J, with 13 bases in between. Germline V gives CDR1 SGDLS, CDR2 YYNGEE. CDR3 size: 15 residues. CDR3 residues: CASSPRLSPGNTIYF. The CDR3 coding sequence is TGTGCCAGCAGCCCTCGACTGTCCCCTGGAAACACCATATATTTT.

This chain uses TRBV6-5 with TRBJ2-1; D might be TRBD2 (6 bases). Germline CDR1 MNHEY, CDR2 SVGAGI. V lost 6 bases to trimming and J lost 2 bases, with 14 bases between them. The CDR3 spans 15 residues. CDR3 sequence reads: CASSLGTVTYNEQFF. The CDR3, as DNA: TGTGCCAGCAGCCTCGGGACTGTTACCTACAATGAGCAGTTCTTC.

This clone was observed a few times. The rearrangement uses TRBV6-5 and TRBJ1-1; no clear D. Germline V lookup: CDR1 MNHEY, CDR2 SVGAGI. The V end lost 0 bases, the J end lost 5 bases, and 7 bases lay between the germline ends. This CDR3 has 13 amino acids. The CDR3 sequence: CASSYSMSTEAFF. The CDR3 region has the DNA TGTGCCAGCAGTTACTCGATGAGTACTGAAGCTTTCTTT.

V and J are TRBV4-2 and TRBJ2-5, with 7 bases matching TRBD2. Per the germline V gene, CDR1 is LGHNA and CDR2 is YNFKEQ. The length of the CDR3 is 18 residues. J lost 5 bases, V lost 1 base, and 16 bases had no gene match. CDR3 nucleotides: TGTGCCAGCAGCCAAGCCCCTGACGGAGCGGGAAATCTGGAGACCCAGTACTTC. It codes for CASSQAPDGAGNLETQYF.

The rearrangement links TRBV5-4 to TRBJ2-7, with TRBD2 matching over 10 bases. V lost 1 base, J lost 2 bases, and 6 bases stayed unmatched. CDR1 is SGHNT and CDR2 is YYREEE in the germline V gene (reference sequence). CDR3 size: 16 residues. Here the CDR3 DNA reads TGTGCCAGCAGCTTGATTACTAGCGGGGACACCTACGAGCAGTACTTC. Translating it yields CASSLITSGDTYEQYF.

The chain couples TRBV27 to TRBJ2-1; D is uncertain. Germline V CDR1 and CDR2: MNHEY, SMNVEV (reference sequence). V was shortened by 2 bases and J by 7 bases, with 15 bases between the two germline ends. This CDR3 is 15 amino acids long. The CDR3 DNA reads as TGTGCCAGCAGTTTACCCCTGGCTTTCGGGAATGAGCAGTTCTTC. Its translation: CASSLPLAFGNEQFF.

Remarks on this clone: This same CDR3 is encoded by further DNA sequences in the sample. The chain recombines TRBV15 with TRBJ1-1, with 10 bases that match TRBD1. The ends lost 3 bases at V and 5 bases at J; junction bases unmatched: 6. This CDR3 spans 15 amino acids. The V gene's germline CDR1 is LNHNV and CDR2 YYDKDF (reference sequence). The CDR3 loop is CATSSPRQGATEAFF. The CDR3 DNA reads TGTGCCACCAGCAGCCCTAGACAGGGGGCAACTGAAGCTTTCTTT.

This clone was counted a single time. This chain uses TRBV28 with TRBJ2-5; D unclear. The CDR3 is made up of 13 amino acids. Germline V gene sequence: CDR1 MDHEN, CDR2 SYDVKM. The germline V and J ends were trimmed by 6 bases and 9 bases, with 17 bases remaining between them. The CDR3 protein is CASSPDGSWPQYF. The DNA of the CDR3 is TGTGCCAGCAGCCCGGACGGATCTTGGCCCCAGTACTTC. Supplemented by reference TRBV28 and TRBJ2-5, the full variable domain reads DVKVTQSSRYLVKRTGEKVFLECVQDMDHENMFWYRQDPGLGLRLIYFSYDVKMKEKGDIPEGYSVSREKKERFSLILESASTNQTSMYLCASSPDGSWPQYFGPGTRLLVL.

The chain joins TRBV28 to TRBJ2-7; maybe TRBD2 (7 bases). This CDR3 contains 13 residues. CDR1 is MDHEN and CDR2 is SYDVKM in the germline V gene. The V end was cut by 10 bases, the J end by 3 bases, with 16 bases between. This CDR3 is CATGGPGSYEQYF. The CDR3 DNA reads TGTGCCACCGGGGGGCCAGGGAGCTACGAGCAGTACTTC.